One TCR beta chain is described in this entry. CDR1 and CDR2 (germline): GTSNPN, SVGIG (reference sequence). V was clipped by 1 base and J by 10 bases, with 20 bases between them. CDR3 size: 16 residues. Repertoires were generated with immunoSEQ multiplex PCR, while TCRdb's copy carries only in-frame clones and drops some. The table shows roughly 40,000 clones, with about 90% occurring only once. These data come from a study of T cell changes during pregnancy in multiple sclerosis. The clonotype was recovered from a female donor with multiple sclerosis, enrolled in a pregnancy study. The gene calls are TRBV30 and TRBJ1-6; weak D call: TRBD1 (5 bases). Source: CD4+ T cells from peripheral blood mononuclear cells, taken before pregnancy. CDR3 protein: CAWSAPLGQRSSPLHF. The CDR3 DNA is TGTGCCTGGAGTGCTCCCCTGGGGCAGCGAAGCTCACCCCTCCACTTT.